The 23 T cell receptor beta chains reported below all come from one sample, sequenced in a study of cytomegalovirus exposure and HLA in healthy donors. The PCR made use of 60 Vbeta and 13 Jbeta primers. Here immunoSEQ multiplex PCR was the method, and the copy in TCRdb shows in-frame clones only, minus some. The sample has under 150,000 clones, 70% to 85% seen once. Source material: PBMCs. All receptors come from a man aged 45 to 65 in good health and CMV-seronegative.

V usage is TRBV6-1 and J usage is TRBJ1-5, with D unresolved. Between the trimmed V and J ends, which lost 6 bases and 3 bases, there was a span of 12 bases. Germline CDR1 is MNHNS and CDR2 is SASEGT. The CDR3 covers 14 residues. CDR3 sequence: CASRPAGVNQPQHF. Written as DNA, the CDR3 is TGTGCCAGCAGACCCGCCGGGGTCAATCAGCCCCAGCATTTT.

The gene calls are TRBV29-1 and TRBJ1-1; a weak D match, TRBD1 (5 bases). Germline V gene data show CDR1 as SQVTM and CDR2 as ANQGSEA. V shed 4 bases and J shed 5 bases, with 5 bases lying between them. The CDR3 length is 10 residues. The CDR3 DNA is TGCAGCGTTGGACAGACTGAAGCTTTCTTT. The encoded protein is CSVGQTEAFF.

The CDR3 is CASSEQGDHQPQHF. For the CDR3, the DNA is TGTGCCAGCAGTGAGCAGGGGGATCATCAGCCCCAGCATTTT. This chain links TRBV2 with TRBJ1-5; 7 nucleotides line up with TRBD1. CDR3 length: 14 amino acids. CDR1 is SNHLY and CDR2 is FYNNEI in the germline V gene. V was clipped by 3 bases and J by 5 bases; unmatched bases: 4. Full variable domain (remainder filled in from reference TRBV2 and TRBJ1-5): EPEVTQTPSHQVTQMGQEVILRCVPISNHLYFYWYRQILGQKVEFLVSFYNNEISEKSEIFDDQFSVERPDGSNFTLKIRSTKLEDSAMYFCASSEQGDHQPQHFGDGTRLSIL.

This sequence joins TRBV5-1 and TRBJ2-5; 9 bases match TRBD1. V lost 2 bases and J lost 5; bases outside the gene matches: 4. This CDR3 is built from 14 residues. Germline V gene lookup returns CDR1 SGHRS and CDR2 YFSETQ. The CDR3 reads CASSFTGGGETQYF. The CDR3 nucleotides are TGCGCCAGCAGCTTTACAGGGGGCGGGGAGACCCAGTACTTC.

CDR3 amino acids: CASSLGSGGWETQYF. The CDR3 bases are TGTGCCAGCAGCTTAGGTTCAGGGGGTTGGGAGACCCAGTACTTC. The V call is TRBV27, the J call TRBJ2-5; 7 bases map to TRBD1. Losses at the gene ends were 6 bases for V and 5 bases for J; bases not matched to a gene: 12. The CDR3 totals 15 residues. From germline, CDR1 is MNHEY and CDR2 SMNVEV (reference sequence).

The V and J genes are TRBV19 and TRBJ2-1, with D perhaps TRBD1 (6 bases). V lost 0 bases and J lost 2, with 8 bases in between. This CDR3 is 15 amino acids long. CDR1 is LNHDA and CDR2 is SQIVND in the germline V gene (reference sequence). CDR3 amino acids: CASSIDTGTYNEQFF. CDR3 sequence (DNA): TGTGCCAGTAGTATAGACACAGGGACCTACAATGAGCAGTTCTTC.

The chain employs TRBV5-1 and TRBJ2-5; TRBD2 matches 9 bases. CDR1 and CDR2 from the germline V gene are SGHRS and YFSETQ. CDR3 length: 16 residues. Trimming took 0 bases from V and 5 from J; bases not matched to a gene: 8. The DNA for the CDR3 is TGCGCCAGCAGCTTGGTTGGCGGGGGGGCCTTCGAGACCCAGTACTTC. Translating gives CASSLVGGGAFETQYF. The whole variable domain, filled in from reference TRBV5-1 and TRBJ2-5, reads KAGVTQTPRYLIKTRGQQVTLSCSPISGHRSVSWYQQTPGQGLQFLFEYFSETQRNKGNFPGRFSGRQFSNSRSEMNVSTLELGDSALYLCASSLVGGGAFETQYFGPGTRLLVL.

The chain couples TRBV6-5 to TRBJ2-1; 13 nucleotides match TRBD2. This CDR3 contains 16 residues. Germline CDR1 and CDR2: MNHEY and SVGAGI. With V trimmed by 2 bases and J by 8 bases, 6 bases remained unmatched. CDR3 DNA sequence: TGTGCCAGCAGTTACCAGGGACTAGCGGGGCCCCATGAGCAGTTCTTC. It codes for CASSYQGLAGPHEQFF.

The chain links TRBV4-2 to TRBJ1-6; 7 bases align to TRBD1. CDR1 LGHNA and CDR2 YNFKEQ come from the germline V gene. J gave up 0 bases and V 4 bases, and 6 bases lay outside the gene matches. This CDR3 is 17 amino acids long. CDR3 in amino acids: CASSPGQASSYNSPLHF. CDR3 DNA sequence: TGTGCCAGCAGCCCCGGACAGGCGAGCTCCTATAATTCACCCCTCCACTTT.

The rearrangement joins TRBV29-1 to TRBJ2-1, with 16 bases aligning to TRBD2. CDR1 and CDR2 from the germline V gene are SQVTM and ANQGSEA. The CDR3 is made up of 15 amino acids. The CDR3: CITDGTSGGDNEQFF. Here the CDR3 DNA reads TGCATCACCGACGGGACTAGCGGGGGGGACAATGAGCAGTTCTTC.

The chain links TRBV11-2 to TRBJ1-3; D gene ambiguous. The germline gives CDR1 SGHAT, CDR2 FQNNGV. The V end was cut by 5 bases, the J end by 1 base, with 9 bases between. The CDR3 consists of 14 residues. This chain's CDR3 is CASSPISSGNTIYF. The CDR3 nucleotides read TGTGCCAGCAGCCCTATTTCTTCTGGAAACACCATATATTTT.

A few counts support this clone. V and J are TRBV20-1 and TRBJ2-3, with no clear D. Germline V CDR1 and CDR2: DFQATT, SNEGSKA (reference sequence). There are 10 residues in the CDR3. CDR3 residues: CSPAVDTQYF. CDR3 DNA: TGCAGCCCCGCAGTGGATACGCAGTATTTT.

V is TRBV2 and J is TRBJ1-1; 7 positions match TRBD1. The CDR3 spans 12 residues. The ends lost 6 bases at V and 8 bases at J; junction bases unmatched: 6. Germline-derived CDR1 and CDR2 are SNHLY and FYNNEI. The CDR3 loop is CASSAPDREAFF. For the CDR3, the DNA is TGTGCCAGCAGCGCTCCGGACAGGGAAGCTTTCTTT.

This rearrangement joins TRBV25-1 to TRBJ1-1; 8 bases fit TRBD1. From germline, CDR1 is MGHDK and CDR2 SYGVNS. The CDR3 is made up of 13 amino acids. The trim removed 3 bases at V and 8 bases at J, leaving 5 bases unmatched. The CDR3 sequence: CASSEFRDREAFF. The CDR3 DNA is TGTGCCAGCAGTGAGTTCCGGGACAGGGAAGCTTTCTTT.

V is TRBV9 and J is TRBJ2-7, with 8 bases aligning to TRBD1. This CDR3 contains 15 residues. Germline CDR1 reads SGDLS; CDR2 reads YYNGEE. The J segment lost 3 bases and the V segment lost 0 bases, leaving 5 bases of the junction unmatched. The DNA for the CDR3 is TGTGCCAGCAGCGTAGGCGCAGGACAGGGCTACGAGCAGTACTTC. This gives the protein CASSVGAGQGYEQYF.

In DNA form, the CDR3 reads TGTGCCACCAGCAGAGATCCGCAGCGTGGGGAGCAGTACTTC. This codes for CATSRDPQRGEQYF. The rearrangement links TRBV15 to TRBJ2-5; possible D gene TRBD2, 5 bases. V lost 0 bases and J lost 11, with 16 bases in between. The CDR3 loop spans 14 amino acids. Germline CDR1 is LNHNV and CDR2 is YYDKDF (reference sequence).

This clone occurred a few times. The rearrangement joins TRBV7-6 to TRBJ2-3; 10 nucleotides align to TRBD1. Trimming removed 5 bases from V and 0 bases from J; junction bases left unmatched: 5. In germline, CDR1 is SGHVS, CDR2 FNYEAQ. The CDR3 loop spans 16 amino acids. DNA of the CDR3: TGTGCCAGCAGCCTCAGACAGGGGGCGAGCACAGATACGCAGTATTTT. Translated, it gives CASSLRQGASTDTQYF. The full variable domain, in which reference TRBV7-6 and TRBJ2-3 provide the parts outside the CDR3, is GAGVSQSPRYKVTKRGQDVALRCDPISGHVSLYWYRQALGQGPEFLTYFNYEAQQDKSGLPNDRFSAERPEGSISTLTIQRTEQRDSAMYRCASSLRQGASTDTQYFGPGTRLTVL.

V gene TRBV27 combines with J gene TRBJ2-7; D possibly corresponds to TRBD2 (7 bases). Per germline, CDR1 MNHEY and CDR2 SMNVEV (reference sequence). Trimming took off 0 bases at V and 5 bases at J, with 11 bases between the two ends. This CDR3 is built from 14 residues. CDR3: CASSLSGRGDEQYF. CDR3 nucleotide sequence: TGTGCCAGCAGTTTATCGGGGAGGGGGGACGAGCAGTACTTC.

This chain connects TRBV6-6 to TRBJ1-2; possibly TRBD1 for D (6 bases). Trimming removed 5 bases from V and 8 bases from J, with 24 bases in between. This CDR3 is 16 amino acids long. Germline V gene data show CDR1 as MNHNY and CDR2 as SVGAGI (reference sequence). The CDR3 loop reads CASSPYRGGANDGYTF. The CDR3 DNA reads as TGTGCCAGCAGTCCCTACCGGGGGGGGGCAAACGACGGCTACACCTTC.

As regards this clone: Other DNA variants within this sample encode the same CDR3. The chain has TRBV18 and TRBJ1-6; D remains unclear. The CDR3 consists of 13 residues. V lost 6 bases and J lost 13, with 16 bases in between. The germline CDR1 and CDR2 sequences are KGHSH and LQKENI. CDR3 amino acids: CASSKPGNSPLHF. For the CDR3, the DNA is TGTGCCAGCTCCAAACCGGGGAACTCCCCCCTCCACTTT.

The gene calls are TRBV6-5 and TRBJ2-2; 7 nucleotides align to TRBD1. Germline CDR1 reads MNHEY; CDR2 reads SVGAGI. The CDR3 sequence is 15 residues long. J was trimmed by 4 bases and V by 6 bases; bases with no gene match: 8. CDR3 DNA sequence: TGTGCCAGCAGAGAACTTGGGACAGTCACCGGGGAGCTGTTTTTT. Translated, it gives CASRELGTVTGELFF.

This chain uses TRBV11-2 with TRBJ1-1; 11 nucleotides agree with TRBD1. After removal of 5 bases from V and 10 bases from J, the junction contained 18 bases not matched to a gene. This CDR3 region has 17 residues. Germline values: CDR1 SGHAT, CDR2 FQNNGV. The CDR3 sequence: CASSPQGTGGSGLVAFF. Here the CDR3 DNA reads TGTGCCAGCAGCCCCCAGGGGACAGGGGGGTCCGGGCTTGTAGCTTTCTTT.

CDR3 DNA: TGCAGCGTTAGGACAGAAAGCAATCAGCCCCAGCATTTT. Its translation is CSVRTESNQPQHF. The genes are TRBV29-1 and TRBJ1-5, with D tentatively TRBD1 (6 bases). The V end was cut by 5 bases, the J end by 1 base, with 9 bases between. CDR1 and CDR2 (germline): SQVTM, ANQGSEA. The CDR3 length is 13 residues.